This entry features one T cell receptor (beta chain) sequence. Sequenced by immunoSEQ multiplex PCR; TCRdb stores in-frame clones only, minus some. Seen here are a few hundred thousand clones, approximately 91% observed once, and the top ten hold roughly a tenth. The data were obtained in a study of blood T cell repertoires in COVID-19. Across the whole study: Acute and convalescent COVID-19 samples came from the United States, Italy and Spain.

The length of the CDR3 is 13 residues. Per the germline V gene, CDR1 is LNHDA and CDR2 is SQIVND (reference sequence). The germline V and J ends were trimmed by 3 bases and 2 bases, with 5 bases remaining between them. Participant-given clinical history determined each cohort assignment. Sequencing input: PBMCs or T cells enriched from blood (not recorded which). The chain joins TRBV19 to TRBJ1-5; D is unresolved. This receptor was obtained from a woman aged 35 to 49 who had recovered from COVID-19. Here the CDR3 DNA reads TGTGCCAGTAGTATGTATGGCAATCAGCCCCAGCATTTT. This encodes CASSMYGNQPQHF.